What follows describes a single TCR beta chain. This entry belongs to a study of blood T cell repertoires in COVID-19. Study-wide background: The samples span acute and convalescent COVID-19 from the United States, Italy and Spain. The analysed material was cDNA or gDNA that came from T cells, B-cell-depleted T cells, or PBMCs.

The CDR3 extends over 19 amino acids. The germline gives CDR1 ENHRY, CDR2 SYGVKD. V was pared by 0 bases and J by 5 bases, with 16 bases of the junction left unmatched. Per the study methods: Researchers report that nucleated cell counts were estimated from reference gene primer amplification. The data were produced by immunoSEQ multiplex PCR, yet TCRdb's version contains in-frame clones alone and is incomplete. That table supplies the V and J calls and clone size; D and trimming were determined from the DNA. This table holds approximately 85,000 clones, around 90% found once. Sequencing was done on a sample of peripheral blood. The clonotype originates from a woman in her forties or fifties with active or convalescent COVID-19. The rearrangement joins TRBV10-3 to TRBJ2-5; 9 bases line up with TRBD1. CDR3 in DNA: TGTGCCATCAGTGAGTCTCCAATGAGTTTACAGGGGGCTCGGGAGACCCAGTACTTC. It is translated as CAISESPMSLQGARETQYF.